This T cell receptor (beta chain) was obtained from a study of cytomegalovirus exposure and HLA in healthy donors. The ends lost 4 bases at V and 2 bases at J; junction bases unmatched: 11. The CDR3 is made up of 16 amino acids. In germline, CDR1 is MNHEY, CDR2 SMNVEV (reference sequence). The PCR employed 60 Vbeta primers together with 13 Jbeta primers. Using immunoSEQ multiplex PCR, the repertoire was profiled, and TCRdb retains in-frame clones only, with some absent. The sample contains about 140,000 clones, about four fifths of which appear only once. The receptor was isolated from a female donor in good health and CMV-seronegative. Sequencing used PBMCs. The chain employs TRBV27 and TRBJ2-7, with TRBD1 identical over 7 bases. The CDR3, as DNA: TGTGCCAGCAGTTCCCACCTGACAGGGATAACCTACGAGCAGTACTTC. It yields the protein CASSSHLTGITYEQYF.